The 3 T cell receptor beta chains below were found in one sample sequenced in a study of regulatory T cells in long-lasting Graves disease (dated by TCRdb to the early 2020s). To prepare the library, multiplex PCR was applied. Instrument used: Illumina HiSeq 4000. CDR3 regions were amplified by Arm-PCR with iRepertoire HTBI primers to construct TCR beta libraries. TCRdb trimmed the raw reads at Q25, called clones with MiXCR and kept productive beta chains. Every entry covers one CDR3 protein and lists the most common genes and DNA from its rows. This sample holds roughly 530,000 distinct CDR3 sequences; more than 15% were observed only once. The top ten constitute roughly 25% of the sample. Explained via the paper, the time point label denotes: newly diagnosed GD, antithyroid drugs for less than 3 months. For both TCR sequencing and RNA sequencing, RNA was extracted from PBMCs in TRIzol. Separately, the same data were catalogued under a study of T cells in Graves' hyperthyroidism and ophthalmopathy.

This material consisted of peripheral blood mononuclear cells (PBMCs), taken at new diagnosis, from a patient treated with antithyroid drugs. These receptors were collected from a woman aged 35-65 years with Graves disease. Donor details come from another sample of the same person, matched by shared clones.

The chain couples TRBV27 to TRBJ1-4; D uncertain. Trimming pared 1 base from V and 3 bases from J, leaving 9 bases between. Germline loops: CDR1 MNHEY, CDR2 SMNVEV (reference sequence). This CDR3 has 15 amino acids. Here the CDR3 reads CASSLFTGANEKLFF. Here the CDR3 DNA reads TGTGCCAGCAGTTTATTCACCGGGGCTAATGAAAAACTGTTTTTT.

This clonotype has a handful of counts. The rearrangement joins TRBV18 to TRBJ1-3; the D is unclear. V dropped 3 bases and J dropped 4 bases, with 13 bases sitting between them. CDR3 length: 15 amino acids. Germline CDR1 reads KGHSH; CDR2 reads LQKENI. The CDR3 here is CASSPLGGSGNTIYF. As DNA, the CDR3 is TGTGCCAGCTCACCGCTCGGAGGTTCCGGAAACACCATATATTTT.

Notes on this clonotype: With a much larger clone just one base away, this may be a read error. The V gene is TRBV11-2, the J gene TRBJ2-7; TRBD1 matches 9 bases. The CDR3 consists of 15 residues. Germline V lookup: CDR1 SGHAT, CDR2 FQNNGV. Here the CDR3 DNA reads TGTGCCAGCGGCTTTGATCAACAGGGGGCGTACGAGCAGTACTTC. Its translation is CASGFDQQGAYEQYF.